This T cell receptor beta chain emerged from a study of Ad26.COV2.S vaccination and SARS-CoV-2 variants. Study conclusions and caveats: The placebo group had lower spike-specific TCR breadth than the vaccine recipients did. It is possible that the TCR breadth and depth analyses underestimated the total T cell responses.

Germline assignment: CDR1 SGHAT and CDR2 FQNNGV. J gave up 10 bases and V 8 bases, and 4 bases lay outside the gene matches. This CDR3 spans 11 amino acids. The sample's treatment: some 20 received Ad26.COV2.S at low or high dose, single or two shots; 5 received placebo; per-sample allocation not given. Sampling was performed 63 days after the first vaccine or placebo injection. Ad26 vector vaccine expressed Wuhan-strain SARS-CoV-2 spike. The count of this clone is one. The antigen remains undetermined. Sequenced by immunoSEQ multiplex PCR; TCRdb stores in-frame clones only, minus some. Here the sample spans a few hundred thousand clones, roughly 87% being singletons.

This receptor was taken from a person between 18 and 60 years old who received the Ad26.COV2.S COVID-19 vaccine or a placebo. The V gene is TRBV11-2, the J gene TRBJ2-1, with TRBD1 identical over 8 bases. This specimen consisted of peripheral blood, obtained in a trial of Ad26.COV2.S vaccine versus placebo. The CDR3 region has the DNA TGTGCCAGCTCTACAGGGGGAGAGCAGTTCTTC. This codes for CASSTGGEQFF.